These 11 T cell receptor beta chains share one sample of origin, sequenced in a study of T cell responses to AZD1222 COVID-19 vaccine. Generated by immunoSEQ multiplex PCR, the TCRdb table keeps only in-frame clones and is missing some. The sample lists tens of thousands of clones, 65% to 80% occurring once. The material sequenced was peripheral blood, taken on day 0 of MenACWY control vaccination. These TCRs come from an adult in good health.

This chain connects TRBV6-5 to TRBJ2-3; D remains unclear. V lost 5 bases and J 6 bases, leaving 12 bases between the germline ends. CDR3 length: 13 amino acids. The germline gives CDR1 MNHEY, CDR2 SVGAGI. The CDR3, as DNA: TGTGCCAGCAGTCCATCGCTGTTGGATACGCAGTATTTT. It encodes CASSPSLLDTQYF.

The chain recombines TRBV4-1 with TRBJ2-1, with D perhaps matching TRBD1 or TRBD2 (6 bases each). The V and J ends lost 3 bases and 9 bases respectively, with 21 bases between them. Germline CDR1 and CDR2: MGHRA and YSYEKL. This CDR3 comprises 16 residues. This chain's CDR3 is CASSHAGTQGIGEQFF. CDR3 sequence (DNA): TGCGCCAGCAGCCACGCCGGGACTCAGGGGATCGGTGAGCAGTTCTTC.

CDR3 in amino acids: CASSLWRGDFSNQPQHF. CDR3 sequence (DNA): TGTGCCAGCAGTTTGTGGAGGGGCGACTTTAGCAATCAGCCCCAGCATTTT. The gene calls are TRBV28 and TRBJ1-5; D possibly corresponds to TRBD1 (5 bases). This CDR3 has 17 residues. Trimming took off 3 bases at V and 0 bases at J, with 15 bases between the two ends. CDR1 and CDR2 (germline): MDHEN, SYDVKM. Full variable domain (outside the CDR3, taken from reference TRBV28 and TRBJ1-5): DVKVTQSSRYLVKRTGEKVFLECVQDMDHENMFWYRQDPGLGLRLIYFSYDVKMKEKGDIPEGYSVSREKKERFSLILESASTNQTSMYLCASSLWRGDFSNQPQHFGDGTRLSIL.

The V gene is TRBV27, the J gene TRBJ1-2; TRBD1 aligns across 8 bases. The CDR3 extends over 16 amino acids. In germline, CDR1 is MNHEY, CDR2 SMNVEV (reference sequence). V trimming: 8 bases; J trimming: 4 bases; junction bases outside the gene matches: 15. CDR3: CASPGDRSLYSYGYTF. In DNA form, the CDR3 reads TGTGCCAGCCCTGGGGACAGGAGTTTATACAGCTATGGCTACACCTTC.

This clone was seen just once. In nucleotides, the CDR3 is TGTGCCTGGGACCCGGGACAGTTGAGTTCACCCCTCCACTTT. It encodes CAWDPGQLSSPLHF. V usage is TRBV30 and J usage is TRBJ1-6; 7 bases map to TRBD1. Trimming removed 5 bases from V and 9 bases from J; junction bases left unmatched: 10. There are 14 residues in the CDR3. Germline assignment: CDR1 GTSNPN and CDR2 SVGIG (reference sequence).

The chain joins TRBV2 to TRBJ1-1; D is possibly TRBD1 (5 bases). The CDR3 consists of 16 residues. Trimming took off 8 bases at V and 3 bases at J, with 22 bases between the two ends. Germline CDR1 SNHLY, CDR2 FYNNEI. DNA for the CDR3: TGTGCCAGCTCCCGAGCTGGCAGGATGGGGGACACTGAAGCTTTCTTT. Protein product: CASSRAGRMGDTEAFF.

The chain uses TRBV10-3 and TRBJ2-7; 8 bases fit TRBD1. Trimming at V came to 0 bases and at J to 3 bases, leaving 4 bases not matched to a gene. The germline V gene has CDR1 ENHRY and CDR2 SYGVKD. This CDR3 is built from 15 residues. In nucleotides, the CDR3 is TGTGCCATCAGTGAGTCTGGTGGGACAGGCTACGAGCAGTACTTC. It codes for CAISESGGTGYEQYF.

V is TRBV6-5 and J is TRBJ1-2; D remains unclear. Trimming removed 10 bases at V and 0 bases at J, with 12 bases between. CDR1 is MNHEY and CDR2 is SVGAGI in the germline V gene. The CDR3 contains 13 residues. The CDR3 loop is CAIRAGTNYGYTF. The CDR3 DNA sequence: TGTGCCATCCGCGCGGGGACTAACTATGGCTACACCTTC.

V usage is TRBV27 and J usage is TRBJ2-1; the D gene could be TRBD1 or TRBD2 (5 bases each). With 7 bases removed from V and 6 bases from J, the gap between germline ends came to 22 bases. Germline CDR1 MNHEY, CDR2 SMNVEV (reference sequence). CDR3 length: 16 residues. The CDR3 nucleotides read TGTGCCAGCAAGTTCCTTTTTGGGGACGGAGGCAATGAGCAGTTCTTC. Translated: CASKFLFGDGGNEQFF.

The chain couples TRBV28 to TRBJ1-3; a weak D match, TRBD1 (5 bases). The CDR3 sequence is 16 residues long. Per the germline V gene, CDR1 is MDHEN and CDR2 is SYDVKM. V lost 7 bases to trimming and J lost 0 bases, with 16 bases between them. This chain's CDR3 is CASMGPGETSGNTIYF. In nucleotides, the CDR3 is TGTGCCAGCATGGGCCCGGGGGAAACCTCTGGAAACACCATATATTTT.

This clone was recorded once. The chain employs TRBV6-5 and TRBJ1-5; possible D gene TRBD1, 5 bases. Germline V lookup: CDR1 MNHEY, CDR2 SVGAGI. V was trimmed by 5 bases and J by 2 bases, leaving 10 bases between them. The CDR3 totals 14 residues. CDR3 residues: CASSTGLRNQPQHF. CDR3 coding DNA: TGTGCCAGCAGTACGGGACTACGCAATCAGCCCCAGCATTTT.